The entry that follows covers one T cell receptor (beta chain) sequence. Its target is unknown. This sample stems from a study of OX40 agonist ivuxolimab in advanced cancers. At the level of the study: Males comprised approximately 84% of the group, whose mean age was about 62 years (range about 23 to 80). Study-level results: There were, on average, more expanded clones in CD8+ T cells than in CD4+.

There are 11 residues in the CDR3. The data were produced by immunoSEQ multiplex PCR, yet TCRdb's version contains in-frame clones alone and is incomplete. The sample consists of 30,000 to 45,000 clones, 80% to 85% of them appearing once. The sequences come from CD4+ or CD8+ T cells sorted from blood, collected in a trial of the OX40 agonist ivuxolimab. The J gene is TRBJ1-1, the V gene TRBV21-1. TRBV21-1 constitutes a pseudogene. The sequence came from an adult with an advanced solid tumor such as melanoma, head and neck, liver or kidney cancer. This chain's CDR3 is CASSLATEAFF. CDR3 nucleotides: TGTGCCAGCAGCCTCGCCACTGAAGCTTTCTTT.